This T cell receptor beta chain was recovered during a study of Ad26.COV2.S vaccination and SARS-CoV-2 variants. The trim removed 5 bases at V and 4 bases at J, leaving 7 bases unmatched. Germline CDR1 SGHNT, CDR2 YENEEA. CDR3 size: 14 residues. In the case of this clone: Its antigen is unknown.

The study's findings and limits: Analyses of TCR breadth and depth may have underestimated total T cell responses. Spike-specific TCR breadth in vaccine recipients exceeded that seen in placebo recipients. CD8+ and CD4+ T cells specific for spike reportedly responded with substantial breadth after vaccination. Vaccine and placebo recipients had similar non-spike TCR breadth.

Sequenced by immunoSEQ multiplex PCR; TCRdb stores in-frame clones only, minus some. This table has about 87,000 clones, 82% appearing once. The TCR comes from a human donor who had recovered from COVID-19. J is TRBJ2-5 and V is TRBV11-3; 7 bases line up with TRBD2. Sequencing was performed on peripheral blood, taken after recovery from COVID-19. As DNA, the CDR3 is TGTGCCAGCAGCCCACGAGCGGGGATAGAGACCCAGTACTTC. Its protein product is CASSPRAGIETQYF.